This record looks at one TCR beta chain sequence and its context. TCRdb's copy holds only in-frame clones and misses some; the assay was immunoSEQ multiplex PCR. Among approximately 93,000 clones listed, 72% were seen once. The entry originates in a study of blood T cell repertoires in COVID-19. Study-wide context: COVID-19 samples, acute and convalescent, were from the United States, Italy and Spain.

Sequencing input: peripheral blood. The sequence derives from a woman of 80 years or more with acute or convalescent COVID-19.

The CDR3 is CASSLGRRWRAFF. The CDR3, as DNA: TGTGCCAGCAGCTTAGGGCGTAGGTGGAGAGCTTTCTTT. The chain carries TRBV7-2 and TRBJ1-1, with D unclear. Trimming stripped 1 base from V and 10 bases from J, with 13 bases between. Germline lookup yields CDR1 SGHTA and CDR2 FQGNSA. The CDR3 loop spans 13 amino acids.